The rows below give T cell receptor beta chains drawn from one sample of a study of shared clonotypes between healthy human individuals. Libraries were prepared by immunoSEQ multiplex PCR; TCRdb keeps only in-frame clonotypes and omits some of them. The table lists 2,500,000 or so clones, over 85% of them singletons. Sequenced sample: naive CD4+ T cells from PBMCs. Receptors originate from a man aged 18 to 29 in good health. Some clones in this sample may be carry-over from other donors' samples. CDR3s include the opening cysteine and the closing phenylalanine or tryptophan. The D gene is left open where the match is weak. Some rows have no size entry. The others give once, few or many, or a class for an expanded clone.

V,size,J,D,CDR3,DNA
TRBV29-1,-,TRBJ2-7,TRBD2,CSVRLAGVYEQYF,TGCAGCGTTCGACTAGCGGGAGTGTACGAGCAGTACTTC
TRBV7-8,-,TRBJ2-3,TRBD2,CASSFLTGTSGRQPDTQYF,TGTGCCAGCAGCTTCCTCACCGGGACTAGCGGGAGGCAACCAGATACGCAGTATTTT
TRBV7-3,-,TRBJ1-1,-,CASSLGPQREAFF,TGTGCCAGCAGCTTGGGGCCGCAAAGAGAAGCTTTCTTT
TRBV9,once,TRBJ2-3,-,CASSATGTSGVTQYF,TGTGCCAGCAGCGCAACCGGGACATCGGGGGTTACGCAGTATTTT
TRBV28,-,TRBJ1-4,-,CASSQTYGELFF,TGTGCCAGCAGTCAAACCTACGGGGAACTGTTCTTT
TRBV7-3,-,TRBJ2-5,-,CASSLPRAGDETQYF,TGTGCCAGCAGCTTACCACGGGCTGGGGACGAGACCCAGTACTTC
TRBV4-3,-,TRBJ2-7,-,CASSQVARSPYEQYF,TGCGCCAGCAGCCAAGTAGCTAGGTCCCCCTACGAGCAGTACTTC
TRBV25-1,-,TRBJ2-7,-,CASSDRDGRYEQYF,TGTGCCAGCAGTGACCGGGACGGACGCTACGAGCAGTACTTC
TRBV7-6,once,TRBJ2-1,-,CASSEWTASAYNEQFF,TGTGCCAGCAGTGAGTGGACGGCTAGCGCCTACAATGAGCAGTTCTTC
TRBV28,-,TRBJ2-3,-,CASSFGGTGTDTQYF,TGTGCCAGCAGTTTTGGCGGGACAGGCACAGATACGCAGTATTTT
TRBV5-1,once,TRBJ2-5,TRBD2,CASSLVLAGDETQYF,TGCGCCAGCAGCTTGGTACTAGCGGGAGACGAGACCCAGTACTTC
TRBV28,-,TRBJ2-1,-,CASRTVGGSHEQFF,TGTGCCAGCAGAACCGTAGGGGGTAGCCATGAGCAGTTCTTC
TRBV27,once,TRBJ2-2,TRBD2,CASSHNPPESGSRFGELFF,TGTGCCAGCAGTCATAACCCGCCGGAGAGCGGGAGTCGCTTCGGGGAGCTGTTTTTT
TRBV28,-,TRBJ1-5,-,CASTLGGQPQHF,TGTGCCAGCACCTTAGGTGGTCAGCCCCAGCATTTT
TRBV19,-,TRBJ2-3,-,CASSPGQSTDTQYF,TGTGCCAGTAGCCCCGGACAGAGCACAGATACGCAGTATTTT